Listed below are T cell receptor beta chains from one sample, sequenced in a study of T cell clonotyping in hematopoietic cell transplantation. Generated by immunoSEQ multiplex PCR, the TCRdb table keeps only in-frame clones and is missing some. The repertoire consists of 35,000 to 50,000 clones, with around 85% occurring once and the leading ten covering approximately 3%. This material consisted of peripheral blood mononuclear cells, taken before stem cell transplant. These receptors originate from a man between 60 and 70 years old with acute myeloid leukemia. Some clones in this sample may be carry-over from other donors' samples. Each CDR3 is given with its conserved first and last residue. The D gene is left open where the match is weak. Clone size is stated in some rows and not others, as once, few, many or a class when expanded.

cdr3_nt,cdr3_aa,j_call,clone_size,v_call,d_call
TGTGCCAGCAGCTTAGATCGGGGGTTTGTCCATGAGCAGTTCTTC,CASSLDRGFVHEQFF,TRBJ2-1,.,TRBV7-2,.
TGTGCCAGCAGCCGGTCCACCTACGAGCAGTACTTC,CASSRSTYEQYF,TRBJ2-7,.,TRBV7-2,.
TGTGCTAGTGGGAGGCAGGCGAGCTCTGGGGCCAACGTCCTGACTTTC,CASGRQASSGANVLTF,TRBJ2-6,.,TRBV12-5,.
TGCGCCAGCAGCTTGTTAGGTGACACCATCAACTATGGCTACACCTTC,CASSLLGDTINYGYTF,TRBJ1-2,.,TRBV5-1,.
TGTGCCAGCAGCGTAGAGTCTTCGGCGTCCCGTGAAGCTTTCTTT,CASSVESSASREAFF,TRBJ1-1,.,TRBV9,.
TGTGCCAGCAGCTGGGGGGTTGGGGTGAACACTGAAGCTTTCTTT,CASSWGVGVNTEAFF,TRBJ1-1,once,TRBV5-6,.
TGCAGCGTCCGACAGGGGGCGGAAAAACTGTTTTTT,CSVRQGAEKLFF,TRBJ1-4,.,TRBV29-1,TRBD1
TGCGCCAGCAGCCAAGAACCAGGGGGCTACGAGCAGTACTTC,CASSQEPGGYEQYF,TRBJ2-7,.,TRBV4-3,TRBD1
TGTGCCAGCATCCTAGGGGGGCTGAGCTCTGGAAACACCATATATTTT,CASILGGLSSGNTIYF,TRBJ1-3,.,TRBV28,.
TGTGCCAGCAGCTTAGACGGGGGTTATAATTCACCCCTCCACTTT,CASSLDGGYNSPLHF,TRBJ1-6,.,TRBV7-2,.
TGTGCCAGCAGTGACAGGACAAACACCGGGGAGCTGTTTTTT,CASSDRTNTGELFF,TRBJ2-2,.,TRBV2,.
TGTGCCTGCCACGCAGGGCATTCACCCCTCCACTTT,CACHAGHSPLHF,TRBJ1-6,.,TRBV30,.
TGTGCCACCACGCTAGGGGGGCCAAATGAGCAGTTCTTC,CATTLGGPNEQFF,TRBJ2-1,.,TRBV27,.
TGTGCCAGCAGCCCCTGGACTAGCGGGGGGAGCACAGATACGCAGTATTTT,CASSPWTSGGSTDTQYF,TRBJ2-3,.,TRBV14,TRBD2
TGTGCCAGCAGTACCAGAGATACGCAGTATTTT,CASSTRDTQYF,TRBJ2-3,.,TRBV25-1,.
TGTGCCGCCAGTAGGGGTGGAGGGTCCTACGAGCAGTACTTC,CAASRGGGSYEQYF,TRBJ2-7,.,TRBV19,.
TGTGCCAGTAGTGAGAAGGGCGAGCAGTACTTC,CASSEKGEQYF,TRBJ2-7,.,TRBV19,.
TGTGCCATGGACGGGGAGAACACTGAAGCTTTCTTT,CAMDGENTEAFF,TRBJ1-1,few,TRBV6-1,.
TGTGCCAGCACTAACCGGGGGACAGCCAATTCACCCCTCCACTTT,CASTNRGTANSPLHF,TRBJ1-6,.,TRBV11-3,TRBD1
TGTGCCAGCAGGCAACTAGCGGACGCGTACCAAGAGACCCAGTACTTC,CASRQLADAYQETQYF,TRBJ2-5,.,TRBV11-2,TRBD2
TGCGCCAGCAGCTTGGCCCCGCACGTCCAAGAGACCCAGTACTTC,CASSLAPHVQETQYF,TRBJ2-5,.,TRBV5-1,.
TGTGCCAGCAGTCAAAGGCCACCGCAGCTGGGCTCTGAAGCTTTCTTT,CASSQRPPQLGSEAFF,TRBJ1-1,.,TRBV27,.
TGCGCCAGCAGCCCTTGGACAGGGGCAAACTATGGCTACACCTTC,CASSPWTGANYGYTF,TRBJ1-2,.,TRBV4-1,TRBD1
TGTGCCAGCAGTGGTCACCCAACGGGCAATCAGCCCCAGCATTTT,CASSGHPTGNQPQHF,TRBJ1-5,.,TRBV6-1,.